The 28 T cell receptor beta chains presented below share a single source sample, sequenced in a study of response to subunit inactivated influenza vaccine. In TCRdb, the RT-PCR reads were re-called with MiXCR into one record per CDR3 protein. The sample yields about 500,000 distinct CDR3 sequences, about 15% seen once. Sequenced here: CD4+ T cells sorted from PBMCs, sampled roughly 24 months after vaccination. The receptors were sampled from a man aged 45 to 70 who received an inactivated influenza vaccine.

Here the CDR3 DNA reads TGTGCCAGCAGTACGGACAGGGGTTCCTACGAGCAGTACTTC. Protein sequence: CASSTDRGSYEQYF. The chain links TRBV6-2 or TRBV6-3 to TRBJ2-7; 9 nucleotides align to TRBD1. This CDR3 has 14 residues. The V segment lost 5 bases and the J segment 1 base; nucleotides outside the gene matches: 3. Germline CDR1 reads MNHEY; CDR2 reads SVGEGT.

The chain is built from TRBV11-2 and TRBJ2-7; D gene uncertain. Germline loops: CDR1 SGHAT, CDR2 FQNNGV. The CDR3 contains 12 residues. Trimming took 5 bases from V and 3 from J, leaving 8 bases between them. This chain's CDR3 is CASSRWGYEQYF. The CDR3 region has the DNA TGTGCCAGCAGCCGGTGGGGCTACGAGCAGTACTTC.

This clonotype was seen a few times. The CDR3 DNA is TGTGCCAGCAGCTTAGTAACTGAAGCTTTCTTT. This codes for CASSLVTEAFF. The chain joins TRBV7-9 to TRBJ1-1; D remains ambiguous. This CDR3 contains 11 residues. Germline V gives CDR1 SEHNR, CDR2 FQNEAQ (reference sequence). V gave up 1 base and J gave up 5 bases, with 2 bases separating them.

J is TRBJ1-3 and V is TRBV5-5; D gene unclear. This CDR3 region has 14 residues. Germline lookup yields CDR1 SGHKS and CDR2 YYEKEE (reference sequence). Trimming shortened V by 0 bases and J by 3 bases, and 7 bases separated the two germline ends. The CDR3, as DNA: TGTGCCAGCAGCTTGGTGGTTTTTGGAAACACCATATATTTT. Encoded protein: CASSLVVFGNTIYF.

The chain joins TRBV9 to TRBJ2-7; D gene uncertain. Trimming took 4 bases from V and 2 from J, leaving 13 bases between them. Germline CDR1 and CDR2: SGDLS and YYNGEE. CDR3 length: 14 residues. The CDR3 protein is CASSPRRGTYEQYF. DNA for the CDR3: TGTGCCAGCAGCCCGCGACGAGGTACCTACGAGCAGTACTTC.

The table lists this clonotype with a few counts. CDR3 coding DNA: TGTGCCAGCAGCCAAGGGCAGGGGGCTCAGACCTATGGCTACACCTTC. Translating it yields CASSQGQGAQTYGYTF. The chain recombines TRBV3-1 with TRBJ1-2; the match to TRBD1 covers 8 bases. After removal of 1 base from V and 4 bases from J, the junction contained 8 bases not matched to a gene. The CDR3 is made up of 16 amino acids. Germline V gene sequence: CDR1 LGHDT, CDR2 YNNKEL (reference sequence).

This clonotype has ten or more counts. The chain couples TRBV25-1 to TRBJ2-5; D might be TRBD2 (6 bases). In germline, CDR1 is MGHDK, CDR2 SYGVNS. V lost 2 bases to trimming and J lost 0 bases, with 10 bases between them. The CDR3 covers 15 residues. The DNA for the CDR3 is TGTGCCAGCAGTGAAGTCGGAGGGTACCAAGAGACCCAGTACTTC. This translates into CASSEVGGYQETQYF.

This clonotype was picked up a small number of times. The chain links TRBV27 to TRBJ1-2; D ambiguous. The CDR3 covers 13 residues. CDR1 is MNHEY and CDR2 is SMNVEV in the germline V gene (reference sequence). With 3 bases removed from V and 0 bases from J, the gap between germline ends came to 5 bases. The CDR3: CASSFRANYGYTF. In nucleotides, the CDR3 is TGTGCCAGCAGTTTCAGAGCTAACTATGGCTACACCTTC.

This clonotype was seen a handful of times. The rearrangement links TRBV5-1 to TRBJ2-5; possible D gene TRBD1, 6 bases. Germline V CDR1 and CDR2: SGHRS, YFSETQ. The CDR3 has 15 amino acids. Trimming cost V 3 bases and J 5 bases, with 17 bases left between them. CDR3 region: CASSSTSRGLETQYF. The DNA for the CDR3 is TGCGCCAGCAGCTCCACATCAAGGGGGTTGGAGACCCAGTACTTC.

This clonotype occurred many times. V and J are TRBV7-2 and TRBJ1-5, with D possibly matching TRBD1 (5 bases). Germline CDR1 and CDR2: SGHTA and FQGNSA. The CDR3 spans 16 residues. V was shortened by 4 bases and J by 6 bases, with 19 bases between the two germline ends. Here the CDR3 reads CASSSLGRESSQPQHF. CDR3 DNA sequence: TGTGCCAGCAGCTCCCTCGGCAGGGAATCAAGTCAGCCCCAGCATTTT.

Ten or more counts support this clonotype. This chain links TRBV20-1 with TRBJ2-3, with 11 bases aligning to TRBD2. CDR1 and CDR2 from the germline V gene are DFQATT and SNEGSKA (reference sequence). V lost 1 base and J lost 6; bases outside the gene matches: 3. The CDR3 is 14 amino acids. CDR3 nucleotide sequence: TGCAGTGCTAGAGCTACTAGCGGGAGCGATACGCAGTATTTT. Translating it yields CSARATSGSDTQYF.

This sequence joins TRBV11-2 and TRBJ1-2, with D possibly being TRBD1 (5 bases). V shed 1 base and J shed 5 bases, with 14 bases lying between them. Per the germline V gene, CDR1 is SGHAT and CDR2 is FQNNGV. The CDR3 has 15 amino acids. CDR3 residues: CASSLVRGRGYGYTF. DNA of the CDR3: TGTGCCAGCAGCTTAGTTAGGGGCCGGGGATATGGCTACACCTTC.

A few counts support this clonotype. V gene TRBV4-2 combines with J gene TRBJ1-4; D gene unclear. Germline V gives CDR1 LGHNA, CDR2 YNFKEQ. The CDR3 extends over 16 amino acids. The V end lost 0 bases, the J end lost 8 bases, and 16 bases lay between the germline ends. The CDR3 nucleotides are TGTGCCAGCAGCCAAGATTTCGCACTGGGAGGGGAAAAACTGTTTTTT. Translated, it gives CASSQDFALGGEKLFF.

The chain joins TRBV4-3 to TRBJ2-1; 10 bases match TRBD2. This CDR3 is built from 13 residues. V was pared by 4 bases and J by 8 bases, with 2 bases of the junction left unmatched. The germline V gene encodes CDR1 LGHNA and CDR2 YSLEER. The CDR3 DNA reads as TGCGCCAGCAGCCCACTAGCGGGATATGAGCAGTTCTTC. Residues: CASSPLAGYEQFF.

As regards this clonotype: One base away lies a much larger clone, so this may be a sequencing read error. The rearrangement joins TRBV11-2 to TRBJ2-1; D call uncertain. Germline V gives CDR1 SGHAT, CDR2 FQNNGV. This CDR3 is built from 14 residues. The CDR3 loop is CACSLDLGAREQFF. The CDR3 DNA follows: TGTGCCTGCAGCTTAGACCTGGGCGCAAGGGAGCAGTTCTTC.

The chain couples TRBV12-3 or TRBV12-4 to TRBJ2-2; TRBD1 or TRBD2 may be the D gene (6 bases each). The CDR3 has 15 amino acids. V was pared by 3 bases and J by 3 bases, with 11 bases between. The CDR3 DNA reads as TGTGCCAGCAGTTTGGGGGGCATCGACACCGGGGAGCTGTTTTTT. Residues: CASSLGGIDTGELFF.

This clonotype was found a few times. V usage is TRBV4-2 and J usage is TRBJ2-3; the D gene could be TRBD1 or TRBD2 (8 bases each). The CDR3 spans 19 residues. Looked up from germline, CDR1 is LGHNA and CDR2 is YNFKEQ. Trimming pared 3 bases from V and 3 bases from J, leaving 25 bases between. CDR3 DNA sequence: TGTGCCAGCAGCCACCAGGGGGCACGGGAGGGTAGAAGGACAGATACGCAGTATTTT. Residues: CASSHQGAREGRRTDTQYF.

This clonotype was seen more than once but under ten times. The CDR3 here is CASSLDQVPYEQYF. Written as DNA, the CDR3 is TGTGCCAGCAGCTTAGATCAGGTCCCCTACGAGCAGTACTTC. The chain combines TRBV7-8 with TRBJ2-7, with unresolved D. The ends were cut back, 1 base at V and 2 bases at J, with 9 bases in the middle. CDR3 length: 14 residues. CDR1 is SGHVS, CDR2 FQNEAQ, per germline.

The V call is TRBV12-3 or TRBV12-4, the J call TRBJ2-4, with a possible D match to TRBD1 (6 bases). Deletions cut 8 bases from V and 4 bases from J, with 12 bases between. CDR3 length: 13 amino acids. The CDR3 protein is CASHGTPKNIQYF. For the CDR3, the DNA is TGTGCCAGCCACGGGACACCTAAAAACATTCAGTACTTC.

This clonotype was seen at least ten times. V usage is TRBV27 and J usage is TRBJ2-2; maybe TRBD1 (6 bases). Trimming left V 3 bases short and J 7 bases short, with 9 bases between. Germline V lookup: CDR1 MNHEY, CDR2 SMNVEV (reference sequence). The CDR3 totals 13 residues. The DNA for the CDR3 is TGTGCCAGCAGTTTGCAGGGGTACGGGGAGCTGTTTTTT. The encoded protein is CASSLQGYGELFF.

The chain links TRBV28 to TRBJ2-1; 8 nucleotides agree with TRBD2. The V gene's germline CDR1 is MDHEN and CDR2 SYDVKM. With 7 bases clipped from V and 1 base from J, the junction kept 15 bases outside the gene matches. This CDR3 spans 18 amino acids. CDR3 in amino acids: CASTDFGAGVRSYNEQFF. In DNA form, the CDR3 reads TGTGCCAGCACCGATTTCGGAGCGGGAGTCCGATCCTACAATGAGCAGTTCTTC.

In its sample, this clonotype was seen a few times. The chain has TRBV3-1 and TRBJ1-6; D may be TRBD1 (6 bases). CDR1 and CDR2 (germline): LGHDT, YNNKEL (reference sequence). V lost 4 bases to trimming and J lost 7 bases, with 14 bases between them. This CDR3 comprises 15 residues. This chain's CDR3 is CASSLGDTKNSPLHF. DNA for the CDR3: TGTGCCAGCAGCCTCGGGGACACGAAGAATTCACCCCTCCACTTT.

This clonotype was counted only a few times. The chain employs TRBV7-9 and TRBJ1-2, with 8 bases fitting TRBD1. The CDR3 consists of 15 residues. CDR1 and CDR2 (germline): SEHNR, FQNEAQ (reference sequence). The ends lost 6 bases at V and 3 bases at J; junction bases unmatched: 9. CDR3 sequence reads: CASSPSGGADYGYTF. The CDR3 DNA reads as TGTGCCAGCAGTCCCTCAGGGGGCGCGGACTATGGCTACACCTTC.

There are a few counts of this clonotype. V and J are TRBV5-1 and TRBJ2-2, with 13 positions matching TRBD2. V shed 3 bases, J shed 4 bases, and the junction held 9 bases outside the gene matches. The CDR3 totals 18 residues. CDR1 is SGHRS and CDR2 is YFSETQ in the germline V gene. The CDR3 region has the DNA TGCGCCAGCAGCTCGCTAGGACTAGCGGGAGTCGTCACCGGGGAGCTGTTTTTT. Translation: CASSSLGLAGVVTGELFF.

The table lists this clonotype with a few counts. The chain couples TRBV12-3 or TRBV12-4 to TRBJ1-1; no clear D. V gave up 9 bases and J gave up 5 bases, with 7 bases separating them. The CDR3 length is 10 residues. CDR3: CASGVTEAFF. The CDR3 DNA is TGTGCCAGTGGGGTGACTGAAGCTTTCTTT.

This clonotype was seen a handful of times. CDR3 sequence reads: CSAREQGRHEQYF. CDR3 coding DNA: TGCAGTGCTAGAGAACAGGGAAGACACGAGCAGTACTTC. The chain is built from TRBV20-1 and TRBJ2-7; D might be TRBD1 (6 bases). The CDR3 contains 13 residues. Germline CDR1 is DFQATT and CDR2 is SNEGSKA (reference sequence). V was trimmed by 0 bases and J by 5 bases, leaving 11 bases between them.

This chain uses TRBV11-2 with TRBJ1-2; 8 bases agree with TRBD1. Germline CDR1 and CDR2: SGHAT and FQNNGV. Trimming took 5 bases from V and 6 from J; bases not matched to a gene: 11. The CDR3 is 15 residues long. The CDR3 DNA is TGTGCCAGCAGCCGCGACAGGGGCCAGGTGAATGGCTACACCTTC. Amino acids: CASSRDRGQVNGYTF. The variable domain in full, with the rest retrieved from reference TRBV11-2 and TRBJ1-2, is EAGVAQSPRYKIIEKRQSVAFWCNPISGHATLYWYQQILGQGPKLLIQFQNNGVVDDSQLPKDRFSAERLKGVDSTLKIQPAKLEDSAVYLCASSRDRGQVNGYTFGSGTRLTVV.

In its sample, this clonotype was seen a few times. The CDR3 nucleotides are TGTGCCAGCAGCTCCCGGCTAGCGGGGGTGGAGACCCAGTACTTC. Its translation is CASSSRLAGVETQYF. This chain connects TRBV9 to TRBJ2-5; 10 positions match TRBD2. The CDR3 runs 15 residues. Germline CDR1 SGDLS, CDR2 YYNGEE. The junction had 8 bases not matched to a gene; V was cut back by 4 bases and J by 5 bases.